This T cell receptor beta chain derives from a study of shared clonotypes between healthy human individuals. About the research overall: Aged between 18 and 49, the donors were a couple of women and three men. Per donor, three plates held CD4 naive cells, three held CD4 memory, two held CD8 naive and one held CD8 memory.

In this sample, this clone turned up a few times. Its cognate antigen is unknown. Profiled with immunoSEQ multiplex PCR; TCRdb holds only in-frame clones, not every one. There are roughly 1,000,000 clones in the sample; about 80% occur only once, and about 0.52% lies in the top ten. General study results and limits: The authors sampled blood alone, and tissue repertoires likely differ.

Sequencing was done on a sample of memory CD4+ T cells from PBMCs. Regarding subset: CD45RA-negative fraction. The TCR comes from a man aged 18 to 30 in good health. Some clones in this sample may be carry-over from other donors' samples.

DNA for the CDR3: TGTGCCAGCAGTTTCAGGGCAGGGAGTTGGAACGGGGAGCTGTTTTTT. This codes for CASSFRAGSWNGELFF. The chain recombines TRBV28 with TRBJ2-2; either TRBD1 or TRBD2 may fit D (5 bases each). The ends were cut back, 3 bases at V and 7 bases at J, with 18 bases in the middle. Germline loops: CDR1 MDHEN, CDR2 SYDVKM. This CDR3 has 16 residues.